A selection of T cell receptor beta chains follows, all from one sample in a study of cytomegalovirus exposure and HLA in healthy donors. Profiled with immunoSEQ multiplex PCR; TCRdb holds only in-frame clones, not every one. The sample lists 180,000 or so clones; around 80% were seen once. The source material was PBMCs. The receptors here all came from a woman aged 25 to 39 in good health and CMV-seronegative. CDR3s include the opening cysteine and the closing phenylalanine or tryptophan. Each record gives: clone size, D gene, V gene, J gene, CDR3 DNA, CDR3 protein. D genes are given only for firm matches. The size field is filled for only some rows; it gives once, few, many or a size class.

-	-	TRBV6-1	TRBJ1-2	TGTGCCAGCAGTGGAGCAACAGAGAACTATGGCTACACCTTC	CASSGATENYGYTF
-	TRBD2	TRBV4-1	TRBJ2-3	TGCGCCAGCAGCCAGGGTCCTAGCGGGGCCTACACAGATACGCAGTATTTT	CASSQGPSGAYTDTQYF
-	-	TRBV11-2	TRBJ1-2	TGTGCCAGCAGCTTTGACAGGAACTATGGCTACACCTTC	CASSFDRNYGYTF
-	TRBD1	TRBV5-4	TRBJ2-5	TGTGCCAGCAGCTCTATAGGACAGGACCGTAGGACTGTTCAAGAGACCCAGTACTTC	CASSSIGQDRRTVQETQYF
few	-	TRBV5-6	TRBJ2-5	TGTGCCAGCAGCTTGGACTTTCGAAAGACCCAGTACTTC	CASSLDFRKTQYF
-	TRBD1	TRBV5-1	TRBJ1-6	TGCGCCAGCAGCTCGGGACAGCCGAATTCACCCCTCCACTTT	CASSSGQPNSPLHF
-	TRBD1	TRBV4-3	TRBJ1-2	TGCGCCAGCAGCCAGGCCCAGACAGGGGGCTCTGCCGCCGCTAACTATGGCTACACCTTC	CASSQAQTGGSAAANYGYTF
-	-	TRBV13	TRBJ2-7	TGTGCCAGCAGCCCAAACCAGGGGGGCTACGAGCAGTACTTC	CASSPNQGGYEQYF
once	-	TRBV28	TRBJ1-5	TGTGCCAGCAGTTTTGGACTCGTGCTAAGGAATCAGCCCCAGCATTTT	CASSFGLVLRNQPQHF
-	TRBD1	TRBV25-1	TRBJ1-1	TGTGCCAGCAGGCTTCAGGGGGCGACTGAAGCTTTCTTT	CASRLQGATEAFF
-	-	TRBV6-6	TRBJ2-7	TGTGCCAGCAGTTACTCAGGGCAGGGTTCCTACGAGCAGTACTTC	CASSYSGQGSYEQYF
-	TRBD1	TRBV7-2	TRBJ2-5	TGTGCCAGCAGCCAAGGGACAGGGGTGGAGACCCAGTACTTC	CASSQGTGVETQYF
-	TRBD2	TRBV9	TRBJ2-1	TGTGCCAGCAGCGAGACTAGCGGGGAATACAATGAGCAGTTCTTC	CASSETSGEYNEQFF
-	TRBD1	TRBV29-1	TRBJ2-7	TGCAGCGCACGGGACAGTACCTACGAGCAGTACTTC	CSARDSTYEQYF
-	TRBD2	TRBV10-3	TRBJ2-7	TGTGCCATCAGTGAGTCTCGCGGGGGATACGAGCAGTACTTC	CAISESRGGYEQYF
-	-	TRBV2	TRBJ2-3	TGTGCCAGCAGTAGGCAGGGACTCTTATCAGATACGCAGTATTTT	CASSRQGLLSDTQYF
-	-	TRBV19	TRBJ2-5	TGTGCCAGTAGTATAGGGACAGGGAGGGGAGAGACCCAGTACTTC	CASSIGTGRGETQYF
-	-	TRBV5-1	TRBJ2-3	TGCGCCAGCAGCTTTAGACAGGGAGGCTCAGATACGCAGTATTTT	CASSFRQGGSDTQYF